This is a list of T cell receptor beta chains from one sample in a study of human T cells and chemical hapten exposure. Each CDR3 protein gets one entry after TCRdb re-called the RACE reads with MiXCR. Among around 300,000 distinct CDR3 sequences listed, approximately 8% were seen once. The sequences come from whole blood, collected in connection with sensitization to the hapten diphenylcyclopropenone (DPC). The receptors were sampled from a man aged 18-30 years with alopecia areata. Some clones in this sample may be carry-over from other donors' samples. CDR3s include the opening cysteine and the closing phenylalanine or tryptophan. The D gene is left open where the match is weak. Clone size is given for some rows only: seen once, a few or many times, or a class if the clone is expanded.

D	size	V	J	CDR3	DNA
-	-	TRBV11-2	TRBJ2-4	CASSWRDKSFQGIQYF	TGTGCCAGCAGCTGGCGGGACAAGTCTTTTCAAGGCATTCAGTACTTC
-	few	TRBV28	TRBJ1-5	CASSLATAGRLSNQPQHF	TGTGCCAGCAGTTTAGCAACAGCCGGGCGACTAAGCAATCAGCCCCAGCATTTT
-	-	TRBV5-6	TRBJ1-1	CASSFGDRYTEAFF	TGTGCCAGCAGCTTCGGGGATCGGTACACTGAAGCTTTCTTT
-	many	TRBV29-1	TRBJ2-5	CSVQLQETQYF	TGCAGCGTTCAGCTTCAAGAGACCCAGTACTTC
-	few	TRBV7-9	TRBJ2-1	CASSLTGNEQFF	TGTGCCAGCAGCTTAACAGGGAATGAGCAGTTCTTC
-	many	TRBV12-3/TRBV12-4	TRBJ2-1	CASSSRGGHEQFF	TGTGCCAGCAGTTCCCGTGGGGGCCATGAGCAGTTCTTC
-	-	TRBV6-5	TRBJ1-5	CSSSPSNGENSAQHF	TGTTCCAGCAGCCCCTCGAACGGGGAGAATTCAGCCCAGCATTTT
-	few	TRBV11-2	TRBJ2-3	CASSYGPARTDTQYF	TGTGCCAGCAGCTACGGACCCGCAAGGACAGATACGCAGTATTTT
TRBD1	many	TRBV4-1	TRBJ1-5	CASSQGRIWDSRPNQPQHF	TGCGCCAGCAGCCAAGGCCGGATCTGGGACAGCCGCCCCAATCAGCCCCAGCATTTT
-	many	TRBV29-1	TRBJ1-1	CSVAGMMNTEAFF	TGCAGCGTTGCGGGGATGATGAACACTGAAGCTTTCTTT
-	few	TRBV12-3/TRBV12-4	TRBJ1-1	CATKDAVEAFF	TGTGCCACCAAGGACGCCGTTGAAGCTTTCTTT
-	few	TRBV12-3/TRBV12-4	TRBJ1-6	CASRTKTTGNSPLHF	TGTGCCAGCAGAACAAAAACCACAGGGAACTCACCCCTCCACTTT
TRBD1	-	TRBV27	TRBJ2-3	CASSLYMTGFGDTQYF	TGTGCCAGCAGTTTATATATGACAGGGTTTGGGGATACGCAGTATTTT
-	many	TRBV5-1	TRBJ1-3	CASSDDSSGNTIYF	TGCGCCAGCAGCGATGACAGCTCTGGAAACACCATATATTTT
-	many	TRBV28	TRBJ2-7	CASSLKGYEQYF	TGTGCCAGCAGTTTAAAGGGCTACGAGCAGTACTTC
TRBD2	-	TRBV4-3	TRBJ2-7	CASSQDLAGTYEQYF	TGCGCCAGCAGCCAAGATCTAGCGGGGACCTACGAGCAGTACTTC
TRBD1	few	TRBV4-2	TRBJ2-7	CASSQAETGTYEQYF	TGTGCCAGCAGCCAAGCAGAGACAGGGACATACGAGCAGTACTTC
-	-	TRBV7-9	TRBJ1-4	CAGSLLAQNEKLFF	TGTGCCGGCAGTCTTCTCGCCCAAAATGAAAAACTGTTTTTT
-	many	TRBV12-3/TRBV12-4	TRBJ1-3	CASSLASGSGNTIYF	TGTGCCAGCAGTTTAGCCTCAGGTTCTGGAAACACCATATATTTT
TRBD1	-	TRBV6-5	TRBJ2-7	CASTQGAWDEQYF	TGTGCCAGCACACAGGGGGCCTGGGACGAGCAGTACTTC
-	few	TRBV6-5	TRBJ1-1	CASSGGLAEAFF	TGTGCCAGCAGTGGGGGGCTAGCTGAAGCTTTCTTT
-	few	TRBV7-3	TRBJ1-1	CASSSGHANTEAFF	TGTGCCAGCAGCTCGGGACACGCGAACACTGAAGCTTTCTTT
-	few	TRBV7-9	TRBJ2-3	CASSFTSLGGSTDTQYF	TGTGCCAGCAGCTTCACCTCACTGGGAGGAAGCACAGATACGCAGTATTTT
-	few	TRBV2	TRBJ2-1	CASSDTYNEQFF	TGTGCCAGCAGTGACACCTACAATGAGCAGTTCTTC
-	few	TRBV29-1	TRBJ1-6	CSVGDVGGSPLHF	TGCAGCGTTGGGGACGTGGGGGGTTCACCCCTCCACTTT
-	few	TRBV6-5	TRBJ1-2	CASSTDGDGYGYTF	TGTGCCAGCAGCACAGACGGGGACGGCTATGGCTACACCTTC
TRBD1	few	TRBV12-3/TRBV12-4	TRBJ1-1	CASKDRENTEAFF	TGTGCCAGCAAAGACAGGGAGAACACTGAAGCTTTCTTT
-	many	TRBV24-1	TRBJ1-5	CATSESGYQPQHF	TGTGCCACCAGTGAATCGGGGTATCAGCCCCAGCATTTT
-	-	TRBV20-1	TRBJ2-7	CSARVGLSAYEQYF	TGCAGTGCTAGAGTCGGACTGTCCGCCTACGAGCAGTACTTC
-	few	TRBV6-1	TRBJ1-2	CAGRDGGNSGYTF	TGTGCCGGTAGGGACGGAGGAAACAGCGGCTACACCTTC
-	-	TRBV6-1	TRBJ1-2	CASSEPPPSRYGYTF	TGTGCCAGCAGTGAACCGCCCCCCTCTCGTTATGGCTACACCTTC
-	-	TRBV7-9	TRBJ2-2	CASRKGQNTGELFF	TGTGCCAGCAGAAAAGGACAGAACACCGGGGAGCTGTTTTTT
-	few	TRBV6-6	TRBJ1-1	CASSPYWGPAFF	TGTGCCAGCAGCCCATACTGGGGTCCGGCTTTCTTT
TRBD2	few	TRBV20-1	TRBJ2-1	CSARWYGGGAYVEQFF	TGCAGTGCTAGATGGTACGGCGGGGGGGCCTACGTTGAGCAGTTCTTC
-	few	TRBV20-1	TRBJ1-4	CSAREDPPVDEKLFF	TGCAGTGCTAGAGAGGACCCACCGGTGGATGAAAAACTGTTTTTT
TRBD1	-	TRBV15	TRBJ1-1	CATSVQGSTEAFF	TGTGCCACCAGCGTACAGGGGAGCACTGAAGCTTTCTTT
-	-	TRBV5-6	TRBJ1-6	CASSLWGADSPLHF	TGTGCCAGCAGCTTATGGGGGGCGGATTCACCCCTCCACTTT
-	few	TRBV7-2	TRBJ2-3	CASSLAQSDTQYF	TGTGCCAGCAGCTTAGCACAGTCAGATACGCAGTATTTT
-	-	TRBV21-1	TRBJ2-2	CTSSSPRTGELFF	TGTACCAGCAGCTCCCCTCGTACCGGGGAGCTGTTTTTT
-	-	TRBV7-8	TRBJ1-2	CASSFRPGPEGYTF	TGTGCCAGCAGCTTTCGCCCAGGGCCGGAGGGCTACACCTTC
-	few	TRBV7-6	TRBJ2-1	CASGVGVHNEQFF	TGTGCCAGCGGCGTTGGGGTCCACAATGAGCAGTTCTTC
-	few	TRBV10-2	TRBJ2-1	CASANNEQFF	TGCGCCAGCGCAAACAATGAGCAGTTCTTC
TRBD1	-	TRBV7-3	TRBJ1-6	CASSPYSGTVASPLHF	TGTGCCAGCAGCCCATACTCCGGGACAGTTGCCTCACCCCTCCACTTT
TRBD1	many	TRBV7-9	TRBJ1-2	CASSRTTGAANYGYTF	TGTGCCAGCAGCCGAACTACAGGGGCAGCTAACTATGGCTACACCTTC
-	-	TRBV7-2	TRBJ1-2	CASSFWQGPSYSTF	TGTGCCAGCAGCTTTTGGCAGGGCCCCTCGTATAGCACCTTC
TRBD2	-	TRBV20-1	TRBJ2-5	CSARHYSGAGAETQYF	TGCAGTGCCCGACACTATAGCGGGGCGGGGGCAGAGACCCAGTACTTC
-	few	TRBV7-2	TRBJ1-3	CASSLALGPGRSGNTIYF	TGTGCCAGCAGCTTAGCGCTCGGGCCAGGCCGCTCTGGAAACACCATATATTTT
-	-	TRBV12-3/TRBV12-4	TRBJ1-5	CASSTTPSYNQPQHF	TGTGCCAGCAGTACAACGCCATCTTACAATCAGCCCCAGCATTTT
-	-	TRBV3-1	TRBJ2-5	CASSLQGGQETQYF	TGTGCCAGCAGCCTACAGGGAGGCCAAGAGACCCAGTACTTC
TRBD2	many	TRBV3-1	TRBJ2-7	CASSQGASGGYEQYF	TGTGCCAGCAGCCAAGGTGCCAGCGGGGGTTACGAGCAGTACTTC
TRBD1	few	TRBV13	TRBJ2-7	CASSRTRDSLSYEQYF	TGTGCCAGCAGCCGGACCCGGGACAGCCTCTCCTACGAGCAGTACTTC
-	many	TRBV19	TRBJ2-7	CASSLGGAPYEQYF	TGTGCCAGTAGCCTAGGGGGGGCACCCTACGAGCAGTACTTC